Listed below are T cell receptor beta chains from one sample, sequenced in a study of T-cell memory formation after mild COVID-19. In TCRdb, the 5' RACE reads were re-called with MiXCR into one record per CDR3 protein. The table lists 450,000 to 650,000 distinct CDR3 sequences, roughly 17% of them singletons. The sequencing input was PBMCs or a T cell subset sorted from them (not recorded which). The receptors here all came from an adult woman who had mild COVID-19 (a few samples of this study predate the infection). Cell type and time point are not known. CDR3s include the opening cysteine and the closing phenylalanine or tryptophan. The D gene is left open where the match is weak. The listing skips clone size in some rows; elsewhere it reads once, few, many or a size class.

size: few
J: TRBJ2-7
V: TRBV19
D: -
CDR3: CASSTSRGALSFEQYF
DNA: TGTGCCAGTAGTACGTCCCGGGGGGCTCTCAGCTTTGAGCAGTACTTC

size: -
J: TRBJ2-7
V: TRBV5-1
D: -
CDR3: CASSREGWSSYEQYF
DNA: TGCGCCAGCAGTCGAGAGGGATGGAGCTCCTACGAGCAGTACTTC

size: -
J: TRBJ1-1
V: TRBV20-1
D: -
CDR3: CSARASGLNTEAFF
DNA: TGCAGTGCTAGAGCCTCCGGGTTGAACACTGAAGCTTTCTTT

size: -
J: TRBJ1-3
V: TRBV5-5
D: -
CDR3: CASSLSSASGNTIYF
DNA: TGTGCCAGCAGCTTGAGTTCAGCCTCTGGAAACACCATATATTTT

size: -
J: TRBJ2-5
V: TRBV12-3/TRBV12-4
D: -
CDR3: CASSLLPQETQYF
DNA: TGTGCCAGCAGTTTACTTCCGCAAGAGACCCAGTACTTC

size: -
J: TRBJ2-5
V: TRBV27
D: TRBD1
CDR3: CASKGQGAQETQYF
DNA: TGTGCCAGCAAGGGACAGGGAGCGCAAGAGACCCAGTACTTC

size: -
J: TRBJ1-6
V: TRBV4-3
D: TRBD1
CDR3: CASSQDSGTGGNSPLHF
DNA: TGCGCCAGCAGCCAAGATTCTGGGACAGGGGGTAATTCACCCCTCCACTTT

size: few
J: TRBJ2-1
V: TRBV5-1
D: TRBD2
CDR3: CASSTRTSGRAPYNEQFF
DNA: TGCGCCAGCAGCACGAGGACTAGCGGGAGGGCCCCCTACAATGAGCAGTTCTTC

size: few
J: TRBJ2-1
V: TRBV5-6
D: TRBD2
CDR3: CASSLSAGTNEQFF
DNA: TGTGCCAGCAGCTTGTCAGCGGGAACCAATGAGCAGTTCTTC

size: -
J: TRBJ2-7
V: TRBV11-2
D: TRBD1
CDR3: CASSNRQGYFSYEQYF
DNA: TGTGCCAGCAGCAACCGACAGGGATATTTCTCCTACGAGCAGTACTTC

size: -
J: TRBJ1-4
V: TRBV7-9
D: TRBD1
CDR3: CASSISGQANEKLFF
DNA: TGTGCCAGCAGCATTTCGGGACAGGCTAATGAAAAACTGTTTTTT

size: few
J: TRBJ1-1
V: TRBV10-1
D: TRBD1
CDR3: CASRPTGTEMNTEAFF
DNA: TGCGCCAGCAGACCTACCGGGACAGAAATGAACACTGAAGCTTTCTTT

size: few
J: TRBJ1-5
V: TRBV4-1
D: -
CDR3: CASSPSRSQPQHF
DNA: TGCGCCAGCAGCCCTTCCCGGAGTCAGCCCCAGCATTTT

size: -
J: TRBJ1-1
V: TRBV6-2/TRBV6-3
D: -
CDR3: CASSRKTGLNTEAFF
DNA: TGTGCCAGCAGTAGAAAAACAGGGTTGAACACTGAAGCTTTCTTT

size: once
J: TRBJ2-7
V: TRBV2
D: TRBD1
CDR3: CASKTGDLDEQYF
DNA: TGTGCCAGCAAAACAGGGGATTTAGACGAGCAGTACTTC

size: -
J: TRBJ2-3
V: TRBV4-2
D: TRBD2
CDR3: CASSRRMGSGGPSTDTQYF
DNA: TGTGCCAGCAGCCGCCGGATGGGTAGCGGGGGACCTAGCACAGATACGCAGTATTTT

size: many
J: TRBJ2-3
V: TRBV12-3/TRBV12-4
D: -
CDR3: CASSHRTSSTDTQYF
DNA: TGTGCCAGCAGTCATAGGACGAGCAGCACAGATACGCAGTATTTT

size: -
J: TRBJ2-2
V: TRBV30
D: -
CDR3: CAWSSAGSGELFF
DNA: TGTGCCTGGAGTTCAGCAGGGTCCGGGGAGCTGTTTTTT

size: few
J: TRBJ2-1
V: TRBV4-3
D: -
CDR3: CASSQGVGYNEQFF
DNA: TGCGCCAGCAGCCAGGGAGTCGGCTACAATGAGCAGTTCTTC

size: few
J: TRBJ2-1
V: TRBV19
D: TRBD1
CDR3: CASTWTGASNEQFF
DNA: TGTGCCAGTACCTGGACAGGGGCCTCCAATGAGCAGTTCTTC

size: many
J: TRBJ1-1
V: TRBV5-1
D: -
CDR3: CASSPGTVNTEAFF
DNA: TGCGCCAGCAGCCCCGGGACGGTGAACACTGAAGCTTTCTTT

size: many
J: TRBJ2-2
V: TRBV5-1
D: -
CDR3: CASSLSGTNTGELFF
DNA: TGCGCCAGCAGCTTGTCAGGGACGAACACCGGGGAGCTGTTTTTT

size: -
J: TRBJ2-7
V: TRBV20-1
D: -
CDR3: CSASSGATYEQYF
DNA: TGCAGTGCTAGTTCGGGGGCTACCTACGAGCAGTACTTC

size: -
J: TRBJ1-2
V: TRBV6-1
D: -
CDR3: CASSEVGWGGYTF
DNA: TGTGCCAGCAGTGAAGTCGGGTGGGGTGGCTACACCTTC

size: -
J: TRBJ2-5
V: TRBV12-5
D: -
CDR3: CASAMGWEETQYF
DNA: TGTGCTAGTGCCATGGGGTGGGAAGAGACCCAGTACTTC

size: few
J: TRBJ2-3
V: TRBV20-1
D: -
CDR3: CSARDLPSTDTQYF
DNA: TGCAGTGCTAGAGATCTACCGAGCACAGATACGCAGTATTTT

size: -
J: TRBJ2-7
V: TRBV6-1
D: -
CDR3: CASSEIAGIYEQYF
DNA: TGTGCCAGCAGTGAAATCGCAGGAATATACGAGCAGTACTTC

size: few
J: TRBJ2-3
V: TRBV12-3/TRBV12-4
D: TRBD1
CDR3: CASSLGGTADTQYF
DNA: TGTGCCAGCAGTTTAGGGGGGACAGCAGATACGCAGTATTTT

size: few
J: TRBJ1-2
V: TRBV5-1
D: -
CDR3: CASSWTGGGDGYTF
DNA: TGCGCCAGCAGCTGGACCGGGGGCGGAGATGGCTACACCTTC

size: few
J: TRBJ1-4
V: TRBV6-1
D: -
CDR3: CASSEASGLPDEKLFF
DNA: TGTGCCAGCAGTGAAGCCTCGGGGCTCCCGGATGAAAAACTGTTTTTT

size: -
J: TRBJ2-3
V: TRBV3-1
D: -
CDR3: CASRGREADTQYF
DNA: TGTGCCAGCAGAGGCAGGGAGGCAGATACGCAGTATTTT

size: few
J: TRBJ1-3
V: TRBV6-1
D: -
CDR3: CASSPTDPGRVSF
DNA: TGTGCCAGCAGTCCAACCGACCCGGGACGGGTGTCATTT

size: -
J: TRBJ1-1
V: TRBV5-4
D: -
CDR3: CASSLFETTEAFF
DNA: TGTGCCAGCAGCTTGTTCGAAACCACTGAAGCTTTCTTT

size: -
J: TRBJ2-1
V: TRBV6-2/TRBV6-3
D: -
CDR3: CASSTRGPIDNEQFF
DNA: TGTGCCAGCAGTACCCGGGGCCCAATCGACAATGAGCAGTTCTTC

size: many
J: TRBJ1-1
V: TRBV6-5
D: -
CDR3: CASSSPPSVAFF
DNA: TGTGCCAGCAGTTCCCCCCCCTCTGTTGCTTTCTTT

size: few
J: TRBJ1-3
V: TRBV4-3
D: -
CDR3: CASSLLLSNGNTIYF
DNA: TGCGCCAGCAGCCTCTTACTCTCTAATGGAAACACCATATATTTT

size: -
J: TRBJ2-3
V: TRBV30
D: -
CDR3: CAWGWRGGGTDTQYF
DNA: TGTGCCTGGGGATGGAGAGGCGGGGGCACAGATACGCAGTATTTT

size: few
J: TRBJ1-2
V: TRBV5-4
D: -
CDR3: CATTLNYGYTF
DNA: TGTGCCACCACTCTGAACTATGGCTACACCTTC

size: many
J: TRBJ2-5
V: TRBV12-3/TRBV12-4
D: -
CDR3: CASSLWGMKTQYF
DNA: TGTGCCAGCAGTTTATGGGGGATGAAGACCCAGTACTTC

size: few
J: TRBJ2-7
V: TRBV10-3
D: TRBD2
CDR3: CAISEELAGLTYEQYF
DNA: TGTGCCATCAGTGAGGAACTAGCGGGCCTGACCTACGAGCAGTACTTC

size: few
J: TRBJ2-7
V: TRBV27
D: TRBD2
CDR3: CASSLTEPAGGFGQYF
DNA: TGTGCCAGCAGTTTAACCGAACCAGCGGGAGGGTTCGGGCAGTACTTC

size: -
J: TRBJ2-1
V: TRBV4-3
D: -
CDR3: CASSQAKGGREFF
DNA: TGCGCCAGCAGCCAAGCCAAGGGGGGGAGGGAGTTCTTC

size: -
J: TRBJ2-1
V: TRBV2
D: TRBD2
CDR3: CASSETSGRAMDEQFF
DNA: TGTGCCAGCAGTGAGACTAGCGGGAGGGCCATGGATGAGCAGTTCTTC

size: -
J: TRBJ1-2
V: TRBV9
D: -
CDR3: CASSVALEGNGYTF
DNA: TGTGCCAGCAGCGTAGCTCTGGAGGGGAATGGCTACACCTTC

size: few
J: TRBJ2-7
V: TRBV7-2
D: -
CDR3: CASSLGSEGAEQYF
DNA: TGTGCCAGCAGCTTGGGAAGCGAGGGAGCCGAGCAGTACTTC

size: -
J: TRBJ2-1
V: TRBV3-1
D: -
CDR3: CASSQDPGSEQFF
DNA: TGTGCCAGCAGCCAAGATCCAGGGAGTGAGCAGTTCTTC

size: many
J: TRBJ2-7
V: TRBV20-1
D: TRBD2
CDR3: CSARAPAGGYEQYF
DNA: TGCAGTGCTAGAGCCCCAGCGGGGGGATACGAGCAGTACTTC

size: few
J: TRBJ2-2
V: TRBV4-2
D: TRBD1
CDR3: CASSQSPGTENTGELFF
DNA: TGTGCCAGCAGCCAAAGCCCCGGGACAGAGAACACCGGGGAGCTGTTTTTT

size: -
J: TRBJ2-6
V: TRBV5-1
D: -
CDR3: CASRAGLQTGANVLTF
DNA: TGCGCCAGCAGAGCCGGGCTCCAAACTGGGGCCAACGTCCTGACTTTC

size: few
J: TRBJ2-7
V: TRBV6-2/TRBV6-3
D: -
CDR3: CASSQGSEQYF
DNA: TGTGCCAGCAGCCAGGGGTCCGAGCAGTACTTC

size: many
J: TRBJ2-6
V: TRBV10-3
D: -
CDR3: CAISQGAGANVLTF
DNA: TGTGCCATCAGTCAGGGTGCTGGGGCCAACGTCCTGACTTTC

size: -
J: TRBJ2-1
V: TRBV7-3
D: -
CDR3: CASSRAGEQFF
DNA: TGTGCCAGCAGCCGGGCGGGCGAGCAGTTCTTC

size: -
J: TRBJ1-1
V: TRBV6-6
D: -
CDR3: CASSYWGQGTEAFF
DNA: TGTGCCAGCAGTTATTGGGGGCAGGGCACTGAAGCTTTCTTT